One and the same sample provided the 18 T cell receptor beta chains below, sequenced in a study of regulatory T cells in long-lasting Graves disease. The TCR beta library used iRepertoire HTBI primers with Arm-PCR amplification of CDR3. Each CDR3 protein is one row after TCRdb ran MiXCR on the multiplex PCR reads. Of a few hundred thousand distinct CDR3 sequences listed, 23% are singletons. Time point given: persistent/refractory GD, antithyroid drugs over 5 years with positive TRAb. PBMCs were the source of the RNA used for TCR sequencing. The material was peripheral blood mononuclear cells (PBMCs), obtained when the disease was refractory, from a patient treated with antithyroid drugs. The receptors derive from a female donor with Graves disease.

This clonotype turned up a few times. The chain couples TRBV29-1 to TRBJ1-1; the D is unclear. V was pared by 7 bases and J by 4 bases, with 16 bases between. The CDR3 is 13 residues long. Germline lookup yields CDR1 SQVTM and CDR2 ANQGSEA. The CDR3 DNA reads TGCAGCGCCACACGGAGGGCGGGCACTGAAGCTTTCTTT. This sequence encodes CSATRRAGTEAFF.

This clonotype was recorded many times. The chain recombines TRBV2 with TRBJ2-7; D is ambiguous. V was clipped by 6 bases and J by 0 bases, with 12 bases between them. Germline CDR1 is SNHLY and CDR2 is FYNNEI. The CDR3 has 14 residues. Here the CDR3 reads CASSEYTFSYEQYF. CDR3 coding DNA: TGTGCCAGCAGCGAATATACCTTCTCCTACGAGCAGTACTTC.

At least ten counts were recorded for this clonotype. The J gene is TRBJ1-2, the V gene TRBV7-2; D not certain. This CDR3 has 11 residues. V shed 2 bases and J shed 7 bases, with 5 bases lying between them. The germline CDR1 and CDR2 sequences are SGHTA and FQGNSA. CDR3 in amino acids: CASSLRVGYTF. In nucleotides, the CDR3 is TGTGCCAGCAGCTTAAGAGTTGGCTACACCTTC.

This clonotype has ten or more counts. The rearrangement links TRBV6-5 to TRBJ2-7; 7 bases agree with TRBD2. This CDR3 contains 14 residues. The V gene's germline CDR1 is MNHEY and CDR2 SVGAGI. The J segment lost 2 bases and the V segment lost 2 bases, leaving 3 bases of the junction unmatched. The DNA of the CDR3 is TGTGCCAGCAGTTACGGGGGGGTTCCCTACGAGCAGTACTTC. Encoded protein: CASSYGGVPYEQYF.

This clonotype was seen many times. The gene calls are TRBV2 and TRBJ1-5; D is unresolved. The CDR3 sequence is 13 residues long. Looked up from germline, CDR1 is SNHLY and CDR2 is FYNNEI. The V and J ends lost 6 bases and 1 base respectively, with 7 bases between them. CDR3 nucleotides: TGTGCCAGCAGAGATGACAGCAATCAGCCCCAGCATTTT. Its protein product is CASRDDSNQPQHF.

In its sample, this clonotype was seen many times. One junction end does not reproduce the germline sequence, and a read error may be involved. This chain connects TRBV5-1 to TRBJ1-1; 7 bases fit TRBD1. Germline CDR1 SGHRS, CDR2 YFSETQ. CDR3 size: 14 residues. The CDR3 bases are TGTGCCAGCTCACCCGACCAGGGGGGCACTGAAGCTTTCTTT. Translation: CASSPDQGGTEAFF.

The chain recombines TRBV27 with TRBJ1-1; D remains unclear. Looked up from germline, CDR1 is MNHEY and CDR2 is SMNVEV (reference sequence). V gave up 0 bases and J gave up 0 bases, with 8 bases separating them. The CDR3 sequence is 15 residues long. The CDR3 DNA sequence: TGTGCCAGCAGTTTATCGGCGGGCGTGAACACTGAAGCTTTCTTT. It specifies CASSLSAGVNTEAFF.

This clonotype was found a few times. This rearrangement joins TRBV28 to TRBJ1-2; TRBD1 might be the D (6 bases). CDR3 size: 13 residues. Germline-derived CDR1 and CDR2 are MDHEN and SYDVKM. Trimming stripped 8 bases from V and 6 bases from J, with 16 bases between. The CDR3 loop is CASSKGGLDGYTF. In nucleotides, the CDR3 is TGTGCCAGCTCCAAGGGGGGACTTGATGGCTACACCTTC.

This clonotype showed up just a few times. V usage is TRBV28 and J usage is TRBJ1-5; unclear D gene. Germline loops: CDR1 MDHEN, CDR2 SYDVKM. Trimming shortened V by 3 bases and J by 5 bases, and 11 bases separated the two germline ends. The CDR3 totals 14 residues. The CDR3 is CASSFVRSDQPQHF. As DNA, the CDR3 is TGTGCCAGCAGTTTTGTGAGGTCGGATCAGCCCCAGCATTTT.

This clonotype was counted at least ten times. V is TRBV6-2 or TRBV6-3 and J is TRBJ2-7; D gene uncertain. The V gene lost 2 bases and the J gene lost 0 bases, with 11 bases spanning the gap. Looked up from germline, CDR1 is MNHEY and CDR2 is SVGEGT. This CDR3 spans 15 amino acids. CDR3: CASSYSGYSSYEQYF. The DNA of the CDR3 is TGTGCCAGCAGTTACAGTGGCTACAGCTCCTACGAGCAGTACTTC.

This clonotype was recorded at least ten times. The chain links TRBV12-3 or TRBV12-4 to TRBJ2-1, with 8 nucleotides matching TRBD2. The CDR3 has 13 residues. The V gene end was trimmed by 9 bases and the J gene end by 7 bases; junction bases not matched to a gene: 8. CDR3 nucleotides: TGTGCCAGTCAGCCCGGGGGGGTTAATGAGCAGTTCTTC. This gives the protein CASQPGGVNEQFF.

This clonotype came up a few times. A much larger clonotype is one base distant, so this may be a read error. The genes are TRBV2 and TRBJ2-7; 8 bases map to TRBD2. Germline CDR1 reads SNHLY; CDR2 reads FYNNEI. The CDR3 is 14 amino acids. The CDR3 loop is CVSSVAGGPYEQYF. CDR3 nucleotide sequence: TGTGTCAGCAGTGTCGCGGGAGGTCCTTACGAGCAGTACTTC.

This rearrangement joins TRBV5-4 to TRBJ2-7, with D possibly matching TRBD1 (5 bases). V gave up 5 bases and J gave up 0 bases, with 9 bases separating them. This CDR3 has 13 amino acids. The V gene's germline CDR1 is SGHNT and CDR2 YYREEE (reference sequence). The CDR3, as DNA: TGTGCCAGCAGACAGGACGTCTCCTACGAGCAGTACTTC. It specifies CASRQDVSYEQYF. Based on the CDR3 plus reference TRBV5-4 and TRBJ2-7, the full variable domain is ETGVTQSPTHLIKTRGQQVTLRCSSQSGHNTVSWYQQALGQGPQFIFQYYREEENGRGNFPPRFSGLQFPNYSSELNVNALELDDSALYLCASRQDVSYEQYFGPGTRLTVT.

This clonotype occurred a few times. The chain has TRBV12-3 or TRBV12-4 and TRBJ2-7; D is undetermined. This CDR3 comprises 13 residues. Trimming removed 3 bases at V and 3 bases at J, with 9 bases between. CDR3 protein: CASSLISVYEQYF. CDR3 bases: TGTGCCAGCAGTTTGATTTCTGTCTACGAGCAGTACTTC.

V and J are TRBV12-3 or TRBV12-4 and TRBJ2-1; maybe TRBD2 (5 bases). Deletions cut 0 bases from V and 7 bases from J, with 7 bases between. CDR3 length: 13 amino acids. CDR3 protein: CASSLASANEQFF. Written as DNA, the CDR3 is TGTGCCAGCAGTTTAGCTAGCGCAAATGAGCAGTTCTTC.

Points on this clonotype: With a much larger clone just one base away, this may be a read error. This chain joins TRBV28 and TRBJ1-3; D call uncertain. CDR1 is MDHEN, CDR2 SYDVKM, per germline. CDR3 length equals 15 residues. Between the trimmed V and J ends, which lost 2 bases and 0 bases, there was a span of 8 bases. The CDR3 region has the DNA TGTGCCAGCAGTTTAACACAACACTCTGGAAACACCATATATTTT. This gives the protein CASSLTQHSGNTIYF.

This clonotype was recorded a few times. In nucleotides, the CDR3 is TGTGCCAGCACCCGGGACAGCCTCTCCTACGAGCAGTACTTC. It codes for CASTRDSLSYEQYF. This chain connects TRBV3-1 to TRBJ2-7; 7 bases match TRBD1. J gave up 0 bases and V 7 bases, and 6 bases lay outside the gene matches. Germline CDR1 reads LGHDT; CDR2 reads YNNKEL (reference sequence). The CDR3 is 14 amino acids.

This clonotype occurred many times. The V call is TRBV2, the J call TRBJ1-3, with TRBD1 as a possible D gene (5 bases). Deletions cut 6 bases from V and 0 bases from J, with 12 bases between. The CDR3 is 15 amino acids. Germline V lookup: CDR1 SNHLY, CDR2 FYNNEI. CDR3: CASRSDKFSGNTIYF. The CDR3, as DNA: TGTGCCAGCAGGTCGGACAAATTCTCTGGAAACACCATATATTTT.